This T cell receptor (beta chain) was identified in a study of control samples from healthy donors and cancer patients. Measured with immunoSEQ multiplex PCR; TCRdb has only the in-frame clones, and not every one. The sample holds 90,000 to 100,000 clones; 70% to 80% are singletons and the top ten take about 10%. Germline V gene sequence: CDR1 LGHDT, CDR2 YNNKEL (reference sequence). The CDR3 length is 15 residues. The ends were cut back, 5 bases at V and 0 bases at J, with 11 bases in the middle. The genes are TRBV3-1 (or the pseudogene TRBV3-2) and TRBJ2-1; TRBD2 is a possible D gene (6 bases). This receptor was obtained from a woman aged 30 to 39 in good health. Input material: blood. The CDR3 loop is CASSYDGSSYNEQFF. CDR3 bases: TGTGCCAGCAGCTATGACGGGAGCTCCTACAATGAGCAGTTCTTC.